One sample yielded the 15 T cell receptor beta chains listed below, sequenced in a study of cytomegalovirus exposure and HLA in healthy donors. Assay: immunoSEQ multiplex PCR; the TCRdb copy retains only in-frame clones and omits some. The table has roughly 310,000 clones, roughly 90% seen once; the top ten hold around 0.88%. Sequencing was done on a sample of PBMCs. Receptors were obtained from a man aged 25-40 years in good health and CMV-seronegative.

The chain links TRBV4-3 to TRBJ2-3, with 8 bases that match TRBD2. Germline assignment: CDR1 LGHNA and CDR2 YSLEER. V dropped 8 bases and J dropped 0; count of bases not matched to a gene: 7. The CDR3 is 15 amino acids. The CDR3 sequence is CASSLGGGSTDTQYF. The CDR3 region has the DNA TGCGCCAGCTCCCTCGGGGGGGGCAGCACAGATACGCAGTATTTT.

The chain recombines TRBV11-1 with TRBJ1-4; 10 bases fit TRBD1. From germline, CDR1 is SGHAT and CDR2 FQDESV (reference sequence). The CDR3 is 14 residues long. V was pared by 8 bases and J by 0 bases, with 0 bases of the junction left unmatched. CDR3: CASGTGATNEKLFF. The CDR3 DNA follows: TGTGCCAGCGGGACAGGGGCAACTAATGAAAAACTGTTTTTT.

V usage is TRBV14 and J usage is TRBJ1-3; D is ambiguous. Germline V gene lookup returns CDR1 SGHDN and CDR2 FVKESK. The CDR3 consists of 14 residues. Trimming shortened V by 1 base and J by 0 bases, and 4 bases separated the two germline ends. The CDR3 here is CASSQASSGNTIYF. The CDR3 bases are TGTGCCAGCAGCCAAGCCAGCTCTGGAAACACCATATATTTT.

This chain links TRBV27 with TRBJ2-7, with a tentative D call TRBD2 (7 bases). The CDR3 extends over 15 amino acids. Trimming shortened V by 2 bases and J by 4 bases, and 15 bases separated the two germline ends. Germline CDR1 and CDR2: MNHEY and SMNVEV (reference sequence). CDR3 residues: CASSLAGALQYEQYF. CDR3 DNA sequence: TGTGCCAGCAGTTTAGCGGGGGCCCTCCAATACGAGCAGTACTTC.

This clone has just one count. The rearrangement uses TRBV5-1 and TRBJ2-3; 9 bases fit TRBD2. CDR1 SGHRS and CDR2 YFSETQ come from the germline V gene. J gave up 6 bases and V 0 bases, and 8 bases lay outside the gene matches. The CDR3 extends over 16 amino acids. CDR3 region: CASSLGAGGRVDTQYF. The CDR3 DNA is TGCGCCAGCAGCTTGGGAGCGGGGGGACGAGTCGATACGCAGTATTTT.

This chain uses TRBV16 with TRBJ2-3, with D perhaps matching TRBD1 (5 bases). The CDR3 is 13 amino acids. In germline, CDR1 is KGHSY, CDR2 FQNENV. The V end lost 3 bases, the J end lost 6 bases, and 10 bases lay between the germline ends. In DNA, the CDR3 is TGTGCCAGCAGCCACAGGGCTGAGGATACGCAGTATTTT. Translation gives CASSHRAEDTQYF.

The rearrangement uses TRBV18 and TRBJ1-3, with D tentatively TRBD1 (6 bases). The CDR3 sequence is 14 residues long. V lost 1 base and J 2 bases, leaving 6 bases between the germline ends. In germline, CDR1 is KGHSH, CDR2 LQKENI. CDR3 sequence reads: CASSPQGAGNTIYF. The CDR3 DNA reads as TGTGCCAGCTCACCACAGGGGGCTGGAAACACCATATATTTT.

The V gene is TRBV19, the J gene TRBJ1-5; D is uncertain. Germline CDR1 LNHDA, CDR2 SQIVND (reference sequence). This CDR3 is 14 amino acids long. V was shortened by 4 bases and J by 3 bases, with 10 bases between the two germline ends. The CDR3 sequence is CASSNRQNNQPQHF. The CDR3 DNA sequence: TGTGCCAGTAGTAATAGACAAAACAATCAGCCCCAGCATTTT.

CDR3: CASSDPGGKQPQHF. The CDR3 region has the DNA TGTGCCAGCAGTGACCCGGGGGGAAAACAGCCCCAGCATTTT. The chain has TRBV27 and TRBJ1-5; D perhaps matches TRBD1 (5 bases). Deletions cut 5 bases from V and 7 bases from J, with 15 bases between. This CDR3 has 14 residues. Germline CDR1 MNHEY, CDR2 SMNVEV (reference sequence).

The rearrangement joins TRBV5-6 to TRBJ2-7, with TRBD1 matching over 11 bases. After removal of 3 bases from V and 1 base from J, the junction contained 0 bases not matched to a gene. The CDR3 covers 14 residues. Germline V gene sequence: CDR1 SGHDT, CDR2 YYEEEE. The DNA for the CDR3 is TGTGCCAGCAGCTGGGACAGGGGGTCCTACGAGCAGTACTTC. Amino acid sequence: CASSWDRGSYEQYF. Based on the CDR3 plus reference TRBV5-6 and TRBJ2-7, the full variable domain is DAGVTQSPTHLIKTRGQQVTLRCSPKSGHDTVSWYQQALGQGPQFIFQYYEEEERQRGNFPDRFSGHQFPNYSSELNVNALLLGDSALYLCASSWDRGSYEQYFGPGTRLTVT.

This clone appeared a few times. V gene TRBV6-6 combines with J gene TRBJ1-1; no reliable D call. CDR3 length equals 14 residues. V was trimmed by 4 bases and J by 5 bases, leaving 14 bases between them. Germline values: CDR1 MNHNY, CDR2 SVGAGI (reference sequence). The CDR3 DNA reads TGTGCCAGCAGTTCGACCGGCCGGAGGACTGAAGCTTTCTTT. It is translated as CASSSTGRRTEAFF.

The V call is TRBV6-1, the J call TRBJ1-5; 7 nucleotides align to TRBD1. Germline CDR1 MNHNS, CDR2 SASEGT. Unmatched junction bases numbered 6, after V lost 8 bases and J lost 2 bases. CDR3 length: 14 residues. The CDR3 region is CASSDRAGNQPQHF. The CDR3 coding sequence is TGTGCCAGCTCAGACAGGGCTGGCAATCAGCCCCAGCATTTT.

This rearrangement joins TRBV7-6 to TRBJ1-1; D is ambiguous. Germline loops: CDR1 SGHVS, CDR2 FNYEAQ. The CDR3 contains 16 residues. The V and J ends lost 0 bases and 0 bases respectively, with 11 bases between them. The CDR3 DNA sequence: TGTGCCAGCAGCTTAGCGGAGTTATGGGTGAACACTGAAGCTTTCTTT. It translates to CASSLAELWVNTEAFF.

The chain uses TRBV10-2 and TRBJ2-7; D gene ambiguous. Trimming removed 3 bases at V and 1 base at J, with 10 bases between. The length of the CDR3 is 14 residues. The V gene's germline CDR1 is WSHSY and CDR2 SAAADI. CDR3 protein: CASSDYGVSYEQYF. The CDR3 DNA reads TGCGCCAGCAGTGATTACGGTGTGTCCTACGAGCAGTACTTC.

The V call is TRBV27, the J call TRBJ1-1; a possible D gene is TRBD1 (6 bases). The CDR3 runs to 12 residues. The germline CDR1 and CDR2 sequences are MNHEY and SMNVEV (reference sequence). Trimming cost V 7 bases and J 6 bases, with 12 bases left between them. The CDR3 DNA reads as TGTGCCAGCAAAGGACAGTCCCCTGAAGCTTTCTTT. Encoded protein: CASKGQSPEAFF.